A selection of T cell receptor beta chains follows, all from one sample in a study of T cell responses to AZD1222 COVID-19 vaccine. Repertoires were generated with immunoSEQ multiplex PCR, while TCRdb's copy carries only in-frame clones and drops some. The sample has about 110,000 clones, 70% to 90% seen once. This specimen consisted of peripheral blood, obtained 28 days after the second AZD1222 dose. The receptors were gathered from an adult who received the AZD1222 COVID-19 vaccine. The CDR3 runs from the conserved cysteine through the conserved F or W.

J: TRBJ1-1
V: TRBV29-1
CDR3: CSVVKGLVTEAFF

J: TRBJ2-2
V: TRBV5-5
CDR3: CASRAQPPNTGELFF

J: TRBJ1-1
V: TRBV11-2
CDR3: CASSLEGDGTEAFF

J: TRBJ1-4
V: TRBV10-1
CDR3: CARESRDRLVATNEKLFF

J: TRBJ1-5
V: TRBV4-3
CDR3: CASSQDYRGGNQPQHF

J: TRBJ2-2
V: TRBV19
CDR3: CASSMIRTGELFF

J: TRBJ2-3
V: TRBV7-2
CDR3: CASSLGLAGVTQYF

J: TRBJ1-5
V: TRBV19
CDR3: CASSIATVRSNQPQHF

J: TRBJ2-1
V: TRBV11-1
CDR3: CASSPLRNEQFF

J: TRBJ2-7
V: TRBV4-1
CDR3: CASSQVENSGGGYEQYF

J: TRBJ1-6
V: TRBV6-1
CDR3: CASTPSRTFNSPLHF

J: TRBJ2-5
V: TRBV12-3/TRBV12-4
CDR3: CASRRVTETQYF

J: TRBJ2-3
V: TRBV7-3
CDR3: CASSSAWTGSTDTQYF

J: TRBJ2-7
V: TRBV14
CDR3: CASSRLGTMDEQYF

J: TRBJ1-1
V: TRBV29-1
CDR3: CSVEPANTEAFF

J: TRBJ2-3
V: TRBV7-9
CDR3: CASSPSGGTDTQYF

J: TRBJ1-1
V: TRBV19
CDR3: CASSELNTEAFF

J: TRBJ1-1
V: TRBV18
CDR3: CASSPIAGTDTEAFF

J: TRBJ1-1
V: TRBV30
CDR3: CAWNSDMNTEAFF

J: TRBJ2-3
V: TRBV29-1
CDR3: CSVSGGSSTDTQYF

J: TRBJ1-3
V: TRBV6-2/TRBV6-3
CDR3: CASSYSPGPDGNTIYF

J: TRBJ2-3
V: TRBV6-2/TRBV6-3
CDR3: CASSPRGRDTQYF

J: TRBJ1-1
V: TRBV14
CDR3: CASSQDGFRKNTEAFF

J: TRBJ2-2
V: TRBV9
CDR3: CASSVVGAHLTGELFF

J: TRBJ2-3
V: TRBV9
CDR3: CASSVEGLAQYF

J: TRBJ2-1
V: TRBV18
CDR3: CASSGSGSYNEQFF

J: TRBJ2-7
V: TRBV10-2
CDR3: CASRGGRGNYEQYF

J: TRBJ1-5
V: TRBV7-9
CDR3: CASSLEDSFGNQPQHF

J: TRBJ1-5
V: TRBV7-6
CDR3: CASSRQGEGNQPQHF

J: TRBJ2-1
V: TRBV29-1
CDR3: CSVARLGKINEQFF

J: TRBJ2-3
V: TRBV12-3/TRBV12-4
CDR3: CASSPTDTQYF

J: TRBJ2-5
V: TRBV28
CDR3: CASSPGYDAKETQYF

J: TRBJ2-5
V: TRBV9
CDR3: CASSDPGLAGGETQYF

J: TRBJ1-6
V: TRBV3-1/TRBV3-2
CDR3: CASSLAGQENSPLHF

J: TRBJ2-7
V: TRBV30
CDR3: CAWGAGITYEQYF

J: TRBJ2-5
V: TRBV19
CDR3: CASSRGETQYF

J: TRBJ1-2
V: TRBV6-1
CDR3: CASSEVVPGGGYTF

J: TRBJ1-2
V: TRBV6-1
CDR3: CASSDVGASGYTF

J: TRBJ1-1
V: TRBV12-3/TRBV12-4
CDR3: CASRDTNTEAFF

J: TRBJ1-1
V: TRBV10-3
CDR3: CAISEEGATTEAFF

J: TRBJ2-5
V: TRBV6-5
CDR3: CASSYPSSGGSETQYF

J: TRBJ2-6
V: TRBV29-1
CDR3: CSVISSGANVLTF

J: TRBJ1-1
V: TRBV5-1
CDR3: CASSLRLGVGEAFF

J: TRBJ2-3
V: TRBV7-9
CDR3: CASSLGSSRNTDTQYF

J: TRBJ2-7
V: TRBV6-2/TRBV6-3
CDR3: CASSQGGVAYEQYF

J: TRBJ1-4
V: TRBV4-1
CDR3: CASSQVGDEKLFF

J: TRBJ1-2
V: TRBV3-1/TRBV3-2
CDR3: CASSSGRDTYGYTF

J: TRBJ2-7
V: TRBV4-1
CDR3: CASSQVVWGDEQYF

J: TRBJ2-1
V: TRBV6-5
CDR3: CASSLRQNNEQFF